This T cell receptor (beta chain) was profiled in a study of blood T cell repertoires in COVID-19. The method was immunoSEQ multiplex PCR; TCRdb's version includes in-frame clones alone and lacks a portion of them. The profile shows about 100,000 clones, about 85% of them singletons. The CDR3 spans 15 residues. Germline loops: CDR1 SEHNR, CDR2 FQNEAQ (reference sequence). V gave up 5 bases and J gave up 1 base, with 11 bases separating them. Sample: peripheral blood. This receptor was obtained from a man between 45 and 60 years old with active or convalescent COVID-19. The chain couples TRBV7-9 to TRBJ2-2; D may be TRBD2 (5 bases). The CDR3 sequence: CASSLDGLNTGELFF. The CDR3 coding sequence is TGTGCCAGCAGCCTGGACGGACTGAACACCGGGGAGCTGTTTTTT.